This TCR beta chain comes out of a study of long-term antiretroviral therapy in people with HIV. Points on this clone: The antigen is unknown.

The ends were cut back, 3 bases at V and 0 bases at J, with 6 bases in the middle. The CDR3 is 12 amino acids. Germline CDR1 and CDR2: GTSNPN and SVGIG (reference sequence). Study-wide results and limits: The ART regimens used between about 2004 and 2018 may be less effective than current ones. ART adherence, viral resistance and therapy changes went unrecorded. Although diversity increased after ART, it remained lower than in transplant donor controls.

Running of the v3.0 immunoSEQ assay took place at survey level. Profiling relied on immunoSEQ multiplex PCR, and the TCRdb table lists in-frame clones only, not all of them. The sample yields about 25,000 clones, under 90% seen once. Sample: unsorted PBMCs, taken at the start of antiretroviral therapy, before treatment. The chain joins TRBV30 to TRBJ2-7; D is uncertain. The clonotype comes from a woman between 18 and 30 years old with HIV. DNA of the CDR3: TGTGCCTGGAGACGTGCCTCCTACGAGCAGTACTTC. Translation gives CAWRRASYEQYF.